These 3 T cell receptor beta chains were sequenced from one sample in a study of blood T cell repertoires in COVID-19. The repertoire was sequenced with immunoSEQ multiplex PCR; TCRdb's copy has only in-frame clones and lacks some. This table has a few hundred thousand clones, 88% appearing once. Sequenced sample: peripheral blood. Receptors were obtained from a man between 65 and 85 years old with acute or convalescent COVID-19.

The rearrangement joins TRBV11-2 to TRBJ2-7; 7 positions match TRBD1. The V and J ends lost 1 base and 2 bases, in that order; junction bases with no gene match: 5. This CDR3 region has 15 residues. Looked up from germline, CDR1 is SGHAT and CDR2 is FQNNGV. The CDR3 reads CASSLVGDSPYEQYF. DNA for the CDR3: TGTGCCAGCAGCTTAGTTGGGGACAGCCCCTACGAGCAGTACTTC.

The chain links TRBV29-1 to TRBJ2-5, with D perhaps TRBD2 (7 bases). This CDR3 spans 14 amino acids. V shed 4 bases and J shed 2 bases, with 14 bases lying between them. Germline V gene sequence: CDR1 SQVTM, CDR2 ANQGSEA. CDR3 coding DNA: TGCAGCGTTGTAGGGGGAGGGCTACAAGAGACCCAGTACTTC. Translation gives CSVVGGGLQETQYF.

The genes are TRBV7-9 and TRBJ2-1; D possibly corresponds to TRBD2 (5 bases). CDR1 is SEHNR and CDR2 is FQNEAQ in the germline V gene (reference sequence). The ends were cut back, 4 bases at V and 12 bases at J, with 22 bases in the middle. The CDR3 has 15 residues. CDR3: CASSSGMGNGKGQFF. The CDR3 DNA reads TGTGCCAGCAGCTCGGGTATGGGGAACGGGAAGGGGCAGTTCTTC.